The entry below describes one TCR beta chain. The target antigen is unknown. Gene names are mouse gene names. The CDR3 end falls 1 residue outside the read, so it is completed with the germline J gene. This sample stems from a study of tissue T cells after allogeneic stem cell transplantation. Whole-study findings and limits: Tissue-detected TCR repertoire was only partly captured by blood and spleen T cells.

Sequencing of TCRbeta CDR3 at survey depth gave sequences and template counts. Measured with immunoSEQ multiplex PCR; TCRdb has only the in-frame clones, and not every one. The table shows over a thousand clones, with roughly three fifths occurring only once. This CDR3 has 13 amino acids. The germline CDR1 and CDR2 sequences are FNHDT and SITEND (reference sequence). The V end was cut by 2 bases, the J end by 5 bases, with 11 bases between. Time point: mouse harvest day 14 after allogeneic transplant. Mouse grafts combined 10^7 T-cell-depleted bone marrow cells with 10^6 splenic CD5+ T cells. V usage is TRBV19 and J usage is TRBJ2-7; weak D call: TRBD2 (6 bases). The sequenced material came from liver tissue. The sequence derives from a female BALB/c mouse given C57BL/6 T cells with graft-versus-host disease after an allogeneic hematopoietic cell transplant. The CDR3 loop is CASSILGRDEQYF. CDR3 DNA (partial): TGTGCCAGCAGTATCCTGGGGAGGGATGAACAGTAC. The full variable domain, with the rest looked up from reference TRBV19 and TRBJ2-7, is GGIITQTPKFLIGQEGQKLTLKCQQNFNHDTMYWYRQDSGKGLRLIYYSITENDLQKGDLSEGYDASREKKSSFSLTVTSAQKNEMAVFLCASSILGRDEQYFGPGTRLTVL.